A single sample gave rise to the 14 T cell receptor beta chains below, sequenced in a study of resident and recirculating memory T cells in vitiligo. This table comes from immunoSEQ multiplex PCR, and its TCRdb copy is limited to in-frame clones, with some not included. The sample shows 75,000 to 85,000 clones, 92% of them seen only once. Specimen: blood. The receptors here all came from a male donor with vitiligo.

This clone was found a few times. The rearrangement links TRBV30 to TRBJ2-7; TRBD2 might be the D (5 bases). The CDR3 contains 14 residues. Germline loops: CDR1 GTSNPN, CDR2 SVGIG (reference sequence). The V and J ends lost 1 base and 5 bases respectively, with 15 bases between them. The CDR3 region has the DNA TGTGCCTGGAGTGCGGCTAGCCCATCGGACGAGCAGTACTTC. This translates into CAWSAASPSDEQYF. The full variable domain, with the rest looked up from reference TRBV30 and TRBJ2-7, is SQTIHQWPATLVQPVGSPLSLECTVEGTSNPNLYWYRQAAGRGLQLLFYSVGIGQISSEVPQNLSASRPQDRQFILSSKKLLLSDSGFYLCAWSAASPSDEQYFGPGTRLTVT.

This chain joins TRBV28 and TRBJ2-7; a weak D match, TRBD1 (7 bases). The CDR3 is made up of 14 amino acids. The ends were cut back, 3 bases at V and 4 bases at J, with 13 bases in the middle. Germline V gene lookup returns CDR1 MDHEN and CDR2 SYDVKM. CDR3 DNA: TGTGCCAGCAGTTTGGAGGGGGCGTTATACGAGCAGTACTTC. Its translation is CASSLEGALYEQYF.

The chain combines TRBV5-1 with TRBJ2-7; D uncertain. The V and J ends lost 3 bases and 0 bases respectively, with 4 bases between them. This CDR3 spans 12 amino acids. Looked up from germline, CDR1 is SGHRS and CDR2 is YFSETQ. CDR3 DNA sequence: TGCGCCAGCAGCTCCGTCTCCTACGAGCAGTACTTC. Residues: CASSSVSYEQYF.

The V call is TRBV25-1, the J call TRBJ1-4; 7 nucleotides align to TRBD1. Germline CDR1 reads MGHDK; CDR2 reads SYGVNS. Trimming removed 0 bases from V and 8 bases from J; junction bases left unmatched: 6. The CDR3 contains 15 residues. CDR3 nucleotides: TGTGCCAGCAGTGAATATGCCCAGGGGGGAGAAAAACTGTTTTTT. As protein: CASSEYAQGGEKLFF.

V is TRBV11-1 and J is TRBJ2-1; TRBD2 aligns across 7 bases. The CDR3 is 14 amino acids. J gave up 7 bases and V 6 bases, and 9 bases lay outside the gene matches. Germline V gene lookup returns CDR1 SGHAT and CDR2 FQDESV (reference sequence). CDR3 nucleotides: TGTGCCAGCAGAGGGCTAGCGGCGTGGAATGAGCAGTTCTTC. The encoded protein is CASRGLAAWNEQFF.

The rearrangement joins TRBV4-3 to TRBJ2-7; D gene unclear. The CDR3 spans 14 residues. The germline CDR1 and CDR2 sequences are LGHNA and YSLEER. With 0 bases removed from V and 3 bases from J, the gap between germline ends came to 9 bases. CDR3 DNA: TGCGCCAGCAGCCAAGATGTCGGCGGCTACGAGCAGTACTTC. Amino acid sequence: CASSQDVGGYEQYF.

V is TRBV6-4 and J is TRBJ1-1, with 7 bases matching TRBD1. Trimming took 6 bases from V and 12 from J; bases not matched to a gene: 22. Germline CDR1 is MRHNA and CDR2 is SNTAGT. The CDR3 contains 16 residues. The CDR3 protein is CASRKGDTGAPILTFF. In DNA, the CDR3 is TGTGCCAGCAGGAAAGGGGATACAGGGGCCCCGATTCTAACTTTCTTT.

CDR3 loop: CASSQGWNRDFSYEQYF. DNA of the CDR3: TGTGCCAGCAGCCAAGGTTGGAACCGGGACTTTTCCTACGAGCAGTACTTC. The chain employs TRBV4-2 and TRBJ2-7; a weak D match, TRBD2 (6 bases). Germline V gene data show CDR1 as LGHNA and CDR2 as YNFKEQ. The CDR3 is made up of 17 amino acids. V lost 1 base to trimming and J lost 1 base, with 17 bases between them.

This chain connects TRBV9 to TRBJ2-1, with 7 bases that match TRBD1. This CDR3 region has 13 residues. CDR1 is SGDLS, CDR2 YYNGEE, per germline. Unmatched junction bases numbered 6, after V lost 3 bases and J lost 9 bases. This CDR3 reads CASSAGTVAEQFF. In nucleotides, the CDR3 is TGTGCCAGCAGCGCCGGGACAGTGGCTGAGCAGTTCTTC.

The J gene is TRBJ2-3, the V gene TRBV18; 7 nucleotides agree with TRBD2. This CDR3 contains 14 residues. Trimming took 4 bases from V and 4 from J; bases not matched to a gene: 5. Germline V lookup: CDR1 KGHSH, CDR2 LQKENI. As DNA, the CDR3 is TGTGCCAGCTCACGCGGGAGTGGCGCAGATACGCAGTATTTT. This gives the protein CASSRGSGADTQYF.

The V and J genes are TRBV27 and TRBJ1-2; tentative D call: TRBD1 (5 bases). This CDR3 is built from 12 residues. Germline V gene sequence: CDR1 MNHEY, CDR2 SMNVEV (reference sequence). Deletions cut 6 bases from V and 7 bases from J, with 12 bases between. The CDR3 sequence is CASSELGGGYTF. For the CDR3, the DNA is TGTGCCAGCAGCGAGCTGGGGGGTGGCTACACCTTC.

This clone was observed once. The CDR3 DNA follows: TGCGCCAGCAGCCCCCTAGCGGGGCCCCGGGATACGCAGTATTTT. This codes for CASSPLAGPRDTQYF. The chain is built from TRBV5-1 and TRBJ2-3; TRBD2 aligns across 9 bases. Germline lookup yields CDR1 SGHRS and CDR2 YFSETQ. The V gene end was trimmed by 4 bases and the J gene end by 6 bases; junction bases not matched to a gene: 9. CDR3 length: 15 residues. The whole variable domain, filled in from reference TRBV5-1 and TRBJ2-3, reads KAGVTQTPRYLIKTRGQQVTLSCSPISGHRSVSWYQQTPGQGLQFLFEYFSETQRNKGNFPGRFSGRQFSNSRSEMNVSTLELGDSALYLCASSPLAGPRDTQYFGPGTRLTVL.

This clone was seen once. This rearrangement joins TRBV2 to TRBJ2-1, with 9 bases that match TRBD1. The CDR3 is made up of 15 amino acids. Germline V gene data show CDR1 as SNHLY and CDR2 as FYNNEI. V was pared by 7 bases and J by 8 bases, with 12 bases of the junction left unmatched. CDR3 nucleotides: TGTGCCAGCATAGGGGGGACAGGGTCTTTCGATGAGCAGTTCTTC. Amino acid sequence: CASIGGTGSFDEQFF.

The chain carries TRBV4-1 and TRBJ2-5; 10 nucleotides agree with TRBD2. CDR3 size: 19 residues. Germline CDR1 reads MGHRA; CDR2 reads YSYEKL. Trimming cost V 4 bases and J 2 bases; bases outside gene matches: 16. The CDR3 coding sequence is TGCGCCAGCAGCCGACCATTCCCGGGACTAGCGAGAATACAAGAGACCCAGTACTTC. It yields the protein CASSRPFPGLARIQETQYF.